A single sample gave rise to the 9 T cell receptor beta chains below, sequenced in a study of cytomegalovirus exposure and HLA in healthy donors. Sequencing was performed with immunoSEQ multiplex PCR; in TCRdb, only in-frame clones are kept and a portion is missing. This sample has about 120,000 clones, with roughly 84% found just once. The sequencing input was PBMCs. All receptors come from a woman in her twenties or thirties in good health and CMV-seronegative.

V and J are TRBV2 and TRBJ1-1, with D possibly being TRBD1 (5 bases). This CDR3 has 13 amino acids. V was clipped by 7 bases and J by 1 base, with 10 bases between them. Germline V gene data show CDR1 as SNHLY and CDR2 as FYNNEI. DNA of the CDR3: TGTGCCAGCATCATCACAGGGAACACTGAAGCTTTCTTT. It specifies CASIITGNTEAFF. The variable domain in full, with the rest retrieved from reference TRBV2 and TRBJ1-1, is EPEVTQTPSHQVTQMGQEVILRCVPISNHLYFYWYRQILGQKVEFLVSFYNNEISEKSEIFDDQFSVERPDGSNFTLKIRSTKLEDSAMYFCASIITGNTEAFFGQGTRLTVV.

The chain combines TRBV4-3 with TRBJ2-3; TRBD2 matches 9 bases. Germline V lookup: CDR1 LGHNA, CDR2 YSLEER. The CDR3 has 13 amino acids. The junction had 4 bases not matched to a gene; V was cut back by 6 bases and J by 6 bases. The CDR3, as DNA: TGCGCCAGCAGTCGCGGGGGGGAGGATACGCAGTATTTT. Its protein is CASSRGGEDTQYF.

V is TRBV5-6 and J is TRBJ2-5, with 12 bases that match TRBD2. The ends lost 4 bases at V and 7 bases at J; junction bases unmatched: 11. The CDR3 spans 16 residues. Looked up from germline, CDR1 is SGHDT and CDR2 is YYEEEE. DNA of the CDR3: TGTGCCAGCAGCCCTACGGGAGGACTAGCGGGGTGGACCCAGTACTTC. Translating gives CASSPTGGLAGWTQYF.

The gene calls are TRBV21-1 and TRBJ2-7; the table names TRBD1, a call not compared with the DNA. TRBV21-1 is shown as a pseudogene. The length of the CDR3 is 16 residues. The CDR3 is CASSKVSRQGSYEQYF. CDR3 DNA sequence: TGTGCCAGCAGCAAAGTGTCGCGACAGGGATCCTACGAGCAGTACTTC.

The chain is built from TRBV9 and TRBJ2-2, with TRBD1 matching 7 bases. Germline V lookup: CDR1 SGDLS, CDR2 YYNGEE. The CDR3 has 17 amino acids. J gave up 7 bases and V 1 base, and 13 bases lay outside the gene matches. The CDR3 DNA follows: TGTGCCAGCAGCGTATGGTCGATGACAGGGTCGGGCGGGGAGCTGTTTTTT. Translated, it gives CASSVWSMTGSGGELFF.

The rearrangement links TRBV7-2 to TRBJ2-7, with a weak D call TRBD2 (5 bases). The CDR3 extends over 14 amino acids. Germline CDR1 SGHTA, CDR2 FQGNSA. V was pared by 7 bases and J by 4 bases, with 17 bases between. The CDR3 protein is CASKVGEGFYEQYF. CDR3 nucleotide sequence: TGTGCCAGCAAGGTAGGAGAGGGATTTTACGAGCAGTACTTC.

The chain combines TRBV5-6 with TRBJ1-6, with 9 bases that match TRBD1. Germline assignment: CDR1 SGHDT and CDR2 YYEEEE. Trimming cost V 4 bases and J 7 bases; bases outside gene matches: 9. The CDR3 is 16 amino acids. The CDR3 region is CASSLSGTGLNSPLHF. The CDR3 region has the DNA TGTGCCAGCAGCCTGTCCGGGACAGGGTTGAATTCACCCCTCCACTTT.

V usage is TRBV2 and J usage is TRBJ2-3; D not resolved. This CDR3 has 12 residues. Trimming stripped 9 bases from V and 0 bases from J, with 7 bases between. CDR1 SNHLY and CDR2 FYNNEI come from the germline V gene. The CDR3 reads CASSSSTDTQYF. CDR3 coding DNA: TGTGCCAGTTCCAGTAGCACAGATACGCAGTATTTT.

The sample holds a few counts of this clone. The rearrangement uses TRBV5-7 and TRBJ2-1; TRBD2 might be the D (6 bases). TRBV5-7 is recorded as an ORF, its role being uncertain. The V and J ends lost 0 bases and 8 bases respectively, with 27 bases between them. The CDR3 runs to 19 residues. The chain's CDR3 is CASSLDTPARDLNSDEQFF. The CDR3 bases are TGTGCCAGCAGCTTGGATACACCGGCGCGGGACTTAAACTCGGATGAGCAGTTCTTC.